The 26 T cell receptor beta chains given below trace back to one sample, sequenced in a study of T-cell reconstitution after alpha-beta-depleted transplantation in children. Molecular barcoding with unique molecular identifiers was used for the TCRbeta library. MiXCR, run by TCRdb on the PCR reads, gives a single entry per CDR3 protein. The sample has about 400,000 distinct CDR3 sequences, around 20% seen once. Specimen: PBMCs from the stem cell graft donor, collected from the stem cell graft. Receptors were obtained from a human donor who donated a stem cell graft to a child with acute myeloid leukemia.

This clonotype has a count of ten or more. The CDR3 region is CSARDTASGPFSEQFF. The CDR3 DNA reads as TGCAGTGCTAGAGATACTGCTAGCGGCCCCTTCAGTGAGCAGTTCTTC. V is TRBV20-1 and J is TRBJ2-1; 7 bases are shared with TRBD2. The CDR3 has 16 residues. Germline lookup yields CDR1 DFQATT and CDR2 SNEGSKA (reference sequence). The J segment lost 9 bases and the V segment lost 0 bases, leaving 14 bases of the junction unmatched.

This clonotype has a handful of counts. The V call is TRBV20-1, the J call TRBJ1-1, with 8 bases that match TRBD1. Unmatched junction bases numbered 10, after V lost 1 base and J lost 6 bases. The CDR3 runs 15 residues. Germline V gene data show CDR1 as DFQATT and CDR2 as SNEGSKA (reference sequence). Written as DNA, the CDR3 is TGCAGTGCTAGAGGGAGGACAGGGAAGTTTTCTGAAGCTTTCTTT. Its translation: CSARGRTGKFSEAFF.

This clonotype was observed a handful of times. The chain couples TRBV15 to TRBJ1-2; 7 nucleotides line up with TRBD1. This CDR3 is built from 13 residues. V lost 5 bases to trimming and J lost 4 bases; unmatched junction nucleotides: 4. The germline gives CDR1 LNHNV, CDR2 YYDKDF (reference sequence). The CDR3 here is CATSPGGTYGYTF. In DNA, the CDR3 is TGTGCCACCAGCCCAGGGGGTACCTATGGCTACACCTTC.

The genes are TRBV5-6 and TRBJ2-5; TRBD1 might be the D (6 bases). V was shortened by 6 bases and J by 4 bases, with 16 bases between the two germline ends. The germline V gene has CDR1 SGHDT and CDR2 YYEEEE. The CDR3 length is 14 residues. The CDR3 DNA is TGTGCCAGCAACGAAAGACAGGCCCTAGAGACCCAGTACTTC. Its translation is CASNERQALETQYF.

This clonotype was counted many times. The J gene is TRBJ1-5, the V gene TRBV20-1, with D possibly TRBD1 on 6 matching bases. This CDR3 is 14 amino acids long. CDR1 and CDR2 from the germline V gene are DFQATT and SNEGSKA (reference sequence). Trimming left V 3 bases short and J 5 bases short, with 14 bases between. CDR3 protein: CSASTGSVDQPQHF. In nucleotides, the CDR3 is TGCAGTGCTAGTACAGGGAGTGTCGATCAGCCCCAGCATTTT.

There are a few counts of this clonotype. CDR3 coding DNA: TGCAGTGCTGGCCCTATAGGACAAGAGACCCAGTACTTC. It yields the protein CSAGPIGQETQYF. The chain couples TRBV20-1 to TRBJ2-5; D is unresolved. The CDR3 loop spans 13 amino acids. Trimming cost V 5 bases and J 2 bases, with 12 bases left between them. The germline gives CDR1 DFQATT, CDR2 SNEGSKA (reference sequence).

V is TRBV28 and J is TRBJ2-3; a possible D gene is TRBD1 (5 bases). Trimming removed 8 bases at V and 2 bases at J, with 11 bases between. Germline CDR1 reads MDHEN; CDR2 reads SYDVKM. The CDR3 length is 13 residues. The CDR3 coding sequence is TGTGCCAGCCTCGACAGTTTCACAGATACGCAGTATTTT. This sequence encodes CASLDSFTDTQYF.

The chain joins TRBV20-1 to TRBJ2-1; 11 bases are shared with TRBD2. CDR3 length equals 14 residues. Losses at the gene ends were 7 bases for V and 4 bases for J; bases not matched to a gene: 6. Germline V CDR1 and CDR2: DFQATT, SNEGSKA (reference sequence). CDR3 region: CSGLAGPNYNEQFF. The CDR3 nucleotides are TGCAGTGGACTAGCGGGACCTAATTACAATGAGCAGTTCTTC.

V usage is TRBV28 and J usage is TRBJ2-3, with 13 positions matching TRBD2. The V segment lost 5 bases and the J segment 0 bases; nucleotides outside the gene matches: 5. The CDR3 consists of 17 residues. CDR1 is MDHEN and CDR2 is SYDVKM in the germline V gene. This CDR3 reads CASSGGLAGTSTDTQYF. In DNA, the CDR3 is TGTGCCAGCAGTGGGGGACTAGCGGGAACTAGCACAGATACGCAGTATTTT.

This clonotype was observed a few times. CDR3 protein: CASSLNGRNEQFF. CDR3 coding DNA: TGTGCCAGCAGCTTAAACGGGAGGAATGAGCAGTTCTTC. The chain couples TRBV11-3 to TRBJ2-1; 7 bases fit TRBD2. The CDR3 runs to 13 residues. The germline CDR1 and CDR2 sequences are SGHNT and YENEEA. Trimming at V came to 2 bases and at J to 7 bases, leaving 2 bases not matched to a gene.

Turning to this clonotype: Here the CDR3 omits its conserved ending phenylalanine or tryptophan, so a read error is the likely source. The chain combines TRBV12-3 or TRBV12-4 with TRBJ1-1; tentative D call: TRBD1 (6 bases). The CDR3 is 14 residues long. Trimming pared 5 bases from V and 1 base from J, leaving 11 bases between. The CDR3 here is CASSPQGSNTEAFC. CDR3 in DNA: TGTGCCAGCAGTCCACAGGGCTCGAACACTGAAGCTTTCTGT.

This chain connects TRBV24-1 to TRBJ2-7; 10 bases are shared with TRBD1. Germline assignment: CDR1 KGHDR and CDR2 SFDVKD. The CDR3 is made up of 15 amino acids. The trim removed 3 bases at V and 2 bases at J, leaving 3 bases unmatched. The CDR3 nucleotides read TGTGCCACCAGTGATACCGGACAGGGGGCCTACGAGCAGTACTTC. Its protein product is CATSDTGQGAYEQYF.

The genes are TRBV20-1 and TRBJ2-7; D may correspond to TRBD1 or TRBD2 (5 bases each). Between the trimmed V and J ends, which lost 3 bases and 6 bases, there was a span of 18 bases. The CDR3 is 14 residues long. Looked up from germline, CDR1 is DFQATT and CDR2 is SNEGSKA (reference sequence). The CDR3 reads CSASPGTSTIEQYF. The CDR3 bases are TGCAGTGCTAGCCCCGGGACCTCGACTATCGAGCAGTACTTC.

The rearrangement links TRBV4-2 to TRBJ1-1; D unclear. The CDR3 consists of 14 residues. Trimming removed 7 bases at V and 0 bases at J, with 12 bases between. Germline-derived CDR1 and CDR2 are LGHNA and YNFKEQ. The CDR3 DNA follows: TGTGCCAGCACCCCTTTTTCTATGAACACTGAAGCTTTCTTT. It specifies CASTPFSMNTEAFF.

This clonotype was observed many times. V gene TRBV20-1 combines with J gene TRBJ2-7, with 10 nucleotides matching TRBD2. The germline V gene encodes CDR1 DFQATT and CDR2 SNEGSKA (reference sequence). CDR3 length equals 15 residues. The ends lost 1 base at V and 5 bases at J; junction bases unmatched: 8. CDR3 amino acids: CSARGLGLASDEQYF. The CDR3 DNA reads TGCAGTGCTAGAGGCTTGGGACTAGCGTCCGACGAGCAGTACTTC.

The chain recombines TRBV7-8 with TRBJ2-1; 10 bases line up with TRBD2. Per germline, CDR1 SGHVS and CDR2 FQNEAQ. The CDR3 has 16 residues. With 1 base clipped from V and 6 bases from J, the junction kept 6 bases outside the gene matches. In DNA, the CDR3 is TGTGCCAGCAGCTTAGTGGTAGCGGGAGGCTTCAATGAGCAGTTCTTC. Amino acids: CASSLVVAGGFNEQFF.

In this sample, this clonotype turned up many times. The gene calls are TRBV2 and TRBJ1-2; D is uncertain. The ends were cut back, 2 bases at V and 2 bases at J, with 6 bases in the middle. Per the germline V gene, CDR1 is SNHLY and CDR2 is FYNNEI. The CDR3 is 13 amino acids. Here the CDR3 DNA reads TGTGCCAGCAGTGAAAGGCAGAACTATGGCTACACCTTC. This sequence encodes CASSERQNYGYTF.

This clonotype was seen at least ten times. CDR3 DNA sequence: TGTGCCAGCAGCGACTGGACTAGCGGGTACAATGAGCAGTTCTTC. Amino acid sequence: CASSDWTSGYNEQFF. The gene calls are TRBV6-1 and TRBJ2-1; 11 positions match TRBD2. The CDR3 has 15 amino acids. The germline CDR1 and CDR2 sequences are MNHNS and SASEGT. V gave up 6 bases and J gave up 4 bases; unmatched junction bases: 5.

The chain joins TRBV7-6 to TRBJ2-3, with a possible D match to TRBD2 (6 bases). The germline gives CDR1 SGHVS, CDR2 FNYEAQ. The CDR3 runs to 15 residues. The germline V and J ends were trimmed by 4 bases and 1 base, with 12 bases remaining between them. CDR3 in DNA: TGTGCCAGCAGCTCAACTAGCACCCGCACAGATACGCAGTATTTT. Encoded protein: CASSSTSTRTDTQYF.

This chain uses TRBV5-1 with TRBJ2-1; weak D call: TRBD2 (6 bases). Germline CDR1 is SGHRS and CDR2 is YFSETQ. The CDR3 loop spans 14 amino acids. The V gene lost 0 bases and the J gene lost 6 bases, with 10 bases spanning the gap. The CDR3 spells CASSLGGLLNEQFF. The CDR3 DNA reads as TGCGCCAGCAGCTTGGGGGGACTCCTCAATGAGCAGTTCTTC.

This clonotype was seen only a few times. The CDR3 DNA reads TGTGCCAGCAGCCTTAGCGGGAACATCTACGAGCAGTACTTC. This translates into CASSLSGNIYEQYF. The chain couples TRBV27 to TRBJ2-7, with 8 bases aligning to TRBD2. The germline CDR1 and CDR2 sequences are MNHEY and SMNVEV (reference sequence). V lost 6 bases and J lost 3; bases outside the gene matches: 7. The CDR3 is 14 amino acids.

The rearrangement joins TRBV24-1 to TRBJ2-7; no firm D call. V was clipped by 4 bases and J by 7 bases, with 7 bases between them. The CDR3 has 11 residues. Per the germline V gene, CDR1 is KGHDR and CDR2 is SFDVKD. In DNA, the CDR3 is TGTGCCACCAGTGACTTGGTGGAGCAGTACTTC. As protein: CATSDLVEQYF.

This clonotype was observed a handful of times. V and J are TRBV5-1 and TRBJ2-1; 16 positions agree with TRBD2. V dropped 4 bases and J dropped 5; count of bases not matched to a gene: 6. The germline V gene encodes CDR1 SGHRS and CDR2 YFSETQ. The CDR3 spans 17 residues. CDR3 DNA sequence: TGCGCCAGCAGCGTGGGACTAGCGGGAGGGCCCGACAATGAGCAGTTCTTC. Encoded protein: CASSVGLAGGPDNEQFF. Combining the CDR3 with reference TRBV5-1 and TRBJ2-1 gives the whole variable domain KAGVTQTPRYLIKTRGQQVTLSCSPISGHRSVSWYQQTPGQGLQFLFEYFSETQRNKGNFPGRFSGRQFSNSRSEMNVSTLELGDSALYLCASSVGLAGGPDNEQFFGPGTRLTVL.

V is TRBV21-1 and J is TRBJ2-2; the D segment call TRBD1 is taken from the table without a DNA check. TRBV21-1 is flagged as a pseudogene. CDR3 length: 16 amino acids. CDR3 sequence: CARGPGLSSNTGELFF. As DNA, the CDR3 is TGTGCCAGGGGCCCGGGACTGTCCTCGAACACCGGGGAGCTGTTTTTT.

V usage is TRBV20-1 and J usage is TRBJ2-3; 8 bases are shared with TRBD1. V gave up 4 bases and J gave up 1 base; unmatched junction bases: 10. CDR1 and CDR2 from the germline V gene are DFQATT and SNEGSKA (reference sequence). The length of the CDR3 is 16 residues. In DNA form, the CDR3 reads TGCAGTGCTACTACAGGGGGAACATCTCGCACAGATACGCAGTATTTT. The encoded protein is CSATTGGTSRTDTQYF.

The CDR3 reads CASEGWGNGYTF. The CDR3 DNA follows: TGTGCCAGCGAAGGCTGGGGGAATGGCTACACCTTC. J is TRBJ1-2 and V is TRBV12-3 or TRBV12-4, with D tentatively TRBD1 (5 bases). The CDR3 has 12 amino acids. Trimming left V 8 bases short and J 6 bases short, with 13 bases between.